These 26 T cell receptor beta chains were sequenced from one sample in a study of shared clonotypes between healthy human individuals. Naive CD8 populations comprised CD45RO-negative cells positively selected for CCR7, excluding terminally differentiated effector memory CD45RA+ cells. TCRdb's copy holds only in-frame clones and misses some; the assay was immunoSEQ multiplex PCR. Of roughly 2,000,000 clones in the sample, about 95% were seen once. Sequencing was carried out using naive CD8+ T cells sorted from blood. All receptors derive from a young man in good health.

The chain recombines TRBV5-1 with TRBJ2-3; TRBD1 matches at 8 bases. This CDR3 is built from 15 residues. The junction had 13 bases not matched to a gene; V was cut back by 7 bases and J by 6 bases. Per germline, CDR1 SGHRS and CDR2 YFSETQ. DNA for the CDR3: TGCGCCAGCGGCGACGACAGGGGTCGACTGGATACGCAGTATTTT. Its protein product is CASGDDRGRLDTQYF.

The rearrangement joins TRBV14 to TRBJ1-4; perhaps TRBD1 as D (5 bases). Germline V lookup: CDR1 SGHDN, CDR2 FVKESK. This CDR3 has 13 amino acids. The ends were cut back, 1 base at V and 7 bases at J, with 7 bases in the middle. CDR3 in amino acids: CASSQGGGEKLFF. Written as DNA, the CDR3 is TGTGCCAGCAGCCAAGGGGGGGGTGAAAAACTGTTTTTT.

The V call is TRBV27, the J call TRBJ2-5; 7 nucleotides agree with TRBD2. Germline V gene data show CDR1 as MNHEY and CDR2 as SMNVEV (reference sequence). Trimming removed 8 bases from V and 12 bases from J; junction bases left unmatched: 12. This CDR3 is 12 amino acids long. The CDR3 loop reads CASAARGEREYF. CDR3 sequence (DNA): TGTGCCAGCGCGGCTCGGGGGGAGAGGGAGTACTTC.

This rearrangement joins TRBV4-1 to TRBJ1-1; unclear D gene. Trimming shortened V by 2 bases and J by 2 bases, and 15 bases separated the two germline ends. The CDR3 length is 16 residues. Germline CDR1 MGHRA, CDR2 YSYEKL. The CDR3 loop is CASSQWVGILNTEAFF. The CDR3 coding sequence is TGCGCCAGCAGCCAATGGGTTGGAATACTAAACACTGAAGCTTTCTTT.

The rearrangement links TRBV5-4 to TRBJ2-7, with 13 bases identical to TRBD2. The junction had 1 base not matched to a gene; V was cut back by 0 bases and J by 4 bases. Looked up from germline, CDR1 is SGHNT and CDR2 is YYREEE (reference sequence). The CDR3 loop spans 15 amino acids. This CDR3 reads CASSLGLAGGYEQYF. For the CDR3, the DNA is TGTGCCAGCAGCTTGGGACTAGCGGGGGGATACGAGCAGTACTTC.

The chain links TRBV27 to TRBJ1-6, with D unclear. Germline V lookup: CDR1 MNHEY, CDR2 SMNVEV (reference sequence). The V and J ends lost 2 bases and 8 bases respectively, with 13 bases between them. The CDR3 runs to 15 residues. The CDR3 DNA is TGTGCCAGCAGTTTAAGTGTGGGTTCGCATTCACCCCTCCACTTT. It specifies CASSLSVGSHSPLHF.

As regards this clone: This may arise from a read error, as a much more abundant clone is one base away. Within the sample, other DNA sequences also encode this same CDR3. The CDR3 protein is CASSITDTQYF. CDR3 DNA: TGTGCCAGCAGCATCACAGATACGCAGTATTTT. The chain uses TRBV9 and TRBJ2-3; no reliable D call. Trimming stripped 4 bases from V and 2 bases from J, with 2 bases between. This CDR3 has 11 residues. Germline lookup yields CDR1 SGDLS and CDR2 YYNGEE.

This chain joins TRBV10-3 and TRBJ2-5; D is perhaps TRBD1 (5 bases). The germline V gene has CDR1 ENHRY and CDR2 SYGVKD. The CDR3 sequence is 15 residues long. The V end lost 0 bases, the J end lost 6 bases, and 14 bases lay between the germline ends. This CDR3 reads CAISESWQGEQTQYF. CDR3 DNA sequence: TGTGCCATCAGTGAGTCCTGGCAGGGTGAACAGACCCAGTACTTC.

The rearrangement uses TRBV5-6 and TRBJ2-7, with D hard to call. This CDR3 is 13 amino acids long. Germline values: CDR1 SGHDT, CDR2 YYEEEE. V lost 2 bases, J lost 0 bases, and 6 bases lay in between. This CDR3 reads CASSFEDSYEQYF. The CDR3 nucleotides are TGTGCCAGCAGCTTTGAAGACTCCTACGAGCAGTACTTC.

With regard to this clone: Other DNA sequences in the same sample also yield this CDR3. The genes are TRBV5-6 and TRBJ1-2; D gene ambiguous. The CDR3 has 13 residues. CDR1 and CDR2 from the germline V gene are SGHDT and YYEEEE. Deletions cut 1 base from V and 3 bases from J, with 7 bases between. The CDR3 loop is CASSLSGDYGYTF. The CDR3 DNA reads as TGTGCCAGCAGCTTGAGCGGGGACTATGGCTACACCTTC.

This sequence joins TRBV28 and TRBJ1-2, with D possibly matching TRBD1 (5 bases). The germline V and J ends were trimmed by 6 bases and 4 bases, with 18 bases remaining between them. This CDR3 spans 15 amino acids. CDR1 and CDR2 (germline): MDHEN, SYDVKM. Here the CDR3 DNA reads TGTGCCAGCAGCCTCACCGCAGGGAACCTCTATGGCTACACCTTC. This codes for CASSLTAGNLYGYTF.

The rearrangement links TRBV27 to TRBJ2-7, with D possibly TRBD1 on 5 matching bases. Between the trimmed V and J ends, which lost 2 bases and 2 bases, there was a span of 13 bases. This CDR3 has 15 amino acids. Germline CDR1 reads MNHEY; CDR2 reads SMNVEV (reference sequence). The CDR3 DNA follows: TGTGCCAGCAGTTTAGGGGCAGGGATTACCTACGAGCAGTACTTC. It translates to CASSLGAGITYEQYF.

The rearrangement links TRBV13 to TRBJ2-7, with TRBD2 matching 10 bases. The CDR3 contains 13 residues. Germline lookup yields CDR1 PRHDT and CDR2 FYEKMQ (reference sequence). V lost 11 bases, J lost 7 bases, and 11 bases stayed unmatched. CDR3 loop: CASRLAGSPEQYF. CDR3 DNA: TGTGCCTCACGACTAGCGGGCTCCCCTGAGCAGTACTTC.

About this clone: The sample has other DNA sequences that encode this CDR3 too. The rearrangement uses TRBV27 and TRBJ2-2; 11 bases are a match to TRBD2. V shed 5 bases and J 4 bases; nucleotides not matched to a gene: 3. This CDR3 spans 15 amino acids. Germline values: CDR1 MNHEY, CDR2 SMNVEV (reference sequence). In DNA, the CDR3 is TGTGCCAGCAGTCCCGGGACTAGCGGCACCGGGGAGCTGTTTTTT. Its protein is CASSPGTSGTGELFF.

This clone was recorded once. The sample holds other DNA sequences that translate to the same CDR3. The CDR3 sequence: CASSLNTNYGYTF. The CDR3 nucleotides are TGTGCCAGCAGTTTAAACACCAACTATGGCTACACCTTC. The chain recombines TRBV27 with TRBJ1-2; D is uncertain. Trimming took off 2 bases at V and 2 bases at J, with 6 bases between the two ends. From germline, CDR1 is MNHEY and CDR2 SMNVEV (reference sequence). CDR3 length: 13 amino acids.

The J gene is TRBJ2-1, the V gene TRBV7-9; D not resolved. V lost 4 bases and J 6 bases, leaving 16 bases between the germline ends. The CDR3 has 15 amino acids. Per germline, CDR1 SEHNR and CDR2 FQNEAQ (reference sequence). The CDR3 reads CASSSTVAPSNEQFF. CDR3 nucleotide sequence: TGTGCCAGCAGCTCTACAGTGGCCCCGAGCAATGAGCAGTTCTTC. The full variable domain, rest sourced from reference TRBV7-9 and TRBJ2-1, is DTGVSQNPRHKITKRGQNVTFRCDPISEHNRLYWYRQTLGQGPEFLTYFQNEAQLEKSRLLSDRFSAERPKGSFSTLEIQRTEQGDSAMYLCASSSTVAPSNEQFFGPGTRLTVL.

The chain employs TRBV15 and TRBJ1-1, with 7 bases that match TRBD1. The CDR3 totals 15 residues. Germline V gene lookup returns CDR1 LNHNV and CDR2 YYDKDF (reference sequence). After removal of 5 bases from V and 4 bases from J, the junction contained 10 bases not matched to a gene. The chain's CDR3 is CATSPRRAGGTEAFF. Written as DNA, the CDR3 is TGTGCCACCAGCCCGAGACGGGCAGGGGGCACTGAAGCTTTCTTT.

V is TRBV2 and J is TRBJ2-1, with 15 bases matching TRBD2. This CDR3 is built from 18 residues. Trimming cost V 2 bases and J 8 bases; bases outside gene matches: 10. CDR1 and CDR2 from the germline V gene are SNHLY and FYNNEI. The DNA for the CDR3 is TGTGCCAGCAGTGAACCCGGGACTAGCGGGGGGATGGTGGATGAGCAGTTCTTC. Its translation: CASSEPGTSGGMVDEQFF.

In DNA form, the CDR3 reads TGTGCCAGCAGTCCCCGACTCCCGGGGGAGCAGTACTTC. It translates to CASSPRLPGEQYF. The chain has TRBV28 and TRBJ2-7; perhaps TRBD2 as D (5 bases). The CDR3 totals 13 residues. Germline assignment: CDR1 MDHEN and CDR2 SYDVKM. V lost 5 bases and J 7 bases, leaving 15 bases between the germline ends.

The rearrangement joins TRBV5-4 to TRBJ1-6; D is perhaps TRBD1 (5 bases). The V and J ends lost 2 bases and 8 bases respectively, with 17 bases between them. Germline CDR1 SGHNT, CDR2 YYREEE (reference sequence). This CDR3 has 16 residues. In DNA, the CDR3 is TGTGCCAGCAGCTTACCGGACACGAACTTCGATTCACCCCTCCACTTT. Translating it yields CASSLPDTNFDSPLHF.

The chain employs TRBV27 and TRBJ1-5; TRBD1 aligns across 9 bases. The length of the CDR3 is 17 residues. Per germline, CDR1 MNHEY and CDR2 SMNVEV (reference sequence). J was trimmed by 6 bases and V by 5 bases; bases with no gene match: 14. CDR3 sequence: CASSPTPGQGGFQPQHF. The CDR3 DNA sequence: TGTGCCAGCAGTCCAACCCCGGGACAGGGTGGTTTTCAGCCCCAGCATTTT.

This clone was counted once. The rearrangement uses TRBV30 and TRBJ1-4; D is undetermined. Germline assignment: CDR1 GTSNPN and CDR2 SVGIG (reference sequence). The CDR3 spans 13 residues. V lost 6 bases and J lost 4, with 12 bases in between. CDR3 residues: CACGRMINEKLFF. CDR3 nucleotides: TGTGCCTGCGGACGGATGATTAATGAAAAACTGTTTTTT.

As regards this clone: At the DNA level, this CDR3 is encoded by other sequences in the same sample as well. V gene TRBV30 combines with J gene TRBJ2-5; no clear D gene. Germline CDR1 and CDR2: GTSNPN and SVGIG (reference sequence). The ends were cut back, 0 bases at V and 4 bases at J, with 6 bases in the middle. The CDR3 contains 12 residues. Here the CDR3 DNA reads TGTGCCTGGAGTGTACTCGGAGAGACCCAGTACTTC. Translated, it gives CAWSVLGETQYF.

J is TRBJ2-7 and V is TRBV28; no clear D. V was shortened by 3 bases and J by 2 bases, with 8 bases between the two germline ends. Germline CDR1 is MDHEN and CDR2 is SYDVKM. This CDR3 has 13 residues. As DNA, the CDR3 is TGTGCCAGCAGTTTGTTTGAAACCTACGAGCAGTACTTC. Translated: CASSLFETYEQYF.

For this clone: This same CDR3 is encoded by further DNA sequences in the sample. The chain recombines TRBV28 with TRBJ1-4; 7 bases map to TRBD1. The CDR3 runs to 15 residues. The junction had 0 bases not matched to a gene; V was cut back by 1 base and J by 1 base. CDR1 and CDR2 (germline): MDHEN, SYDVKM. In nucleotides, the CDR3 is TGTGCCAGCAGTTTATACAGGGGAACTAATGAAAAACTGTTTTTT. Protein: CASSLYRGTNEKLFF.

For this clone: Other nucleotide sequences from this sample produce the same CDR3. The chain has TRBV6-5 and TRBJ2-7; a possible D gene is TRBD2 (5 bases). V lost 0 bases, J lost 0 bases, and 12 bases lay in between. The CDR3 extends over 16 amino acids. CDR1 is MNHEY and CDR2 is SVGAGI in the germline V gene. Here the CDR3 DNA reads TGTGCCAGCAGTTACTCTTCCGGGGAAAGCTCCTACGAGCAGTACTTC. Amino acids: CASSYSSGESSYEQYF.